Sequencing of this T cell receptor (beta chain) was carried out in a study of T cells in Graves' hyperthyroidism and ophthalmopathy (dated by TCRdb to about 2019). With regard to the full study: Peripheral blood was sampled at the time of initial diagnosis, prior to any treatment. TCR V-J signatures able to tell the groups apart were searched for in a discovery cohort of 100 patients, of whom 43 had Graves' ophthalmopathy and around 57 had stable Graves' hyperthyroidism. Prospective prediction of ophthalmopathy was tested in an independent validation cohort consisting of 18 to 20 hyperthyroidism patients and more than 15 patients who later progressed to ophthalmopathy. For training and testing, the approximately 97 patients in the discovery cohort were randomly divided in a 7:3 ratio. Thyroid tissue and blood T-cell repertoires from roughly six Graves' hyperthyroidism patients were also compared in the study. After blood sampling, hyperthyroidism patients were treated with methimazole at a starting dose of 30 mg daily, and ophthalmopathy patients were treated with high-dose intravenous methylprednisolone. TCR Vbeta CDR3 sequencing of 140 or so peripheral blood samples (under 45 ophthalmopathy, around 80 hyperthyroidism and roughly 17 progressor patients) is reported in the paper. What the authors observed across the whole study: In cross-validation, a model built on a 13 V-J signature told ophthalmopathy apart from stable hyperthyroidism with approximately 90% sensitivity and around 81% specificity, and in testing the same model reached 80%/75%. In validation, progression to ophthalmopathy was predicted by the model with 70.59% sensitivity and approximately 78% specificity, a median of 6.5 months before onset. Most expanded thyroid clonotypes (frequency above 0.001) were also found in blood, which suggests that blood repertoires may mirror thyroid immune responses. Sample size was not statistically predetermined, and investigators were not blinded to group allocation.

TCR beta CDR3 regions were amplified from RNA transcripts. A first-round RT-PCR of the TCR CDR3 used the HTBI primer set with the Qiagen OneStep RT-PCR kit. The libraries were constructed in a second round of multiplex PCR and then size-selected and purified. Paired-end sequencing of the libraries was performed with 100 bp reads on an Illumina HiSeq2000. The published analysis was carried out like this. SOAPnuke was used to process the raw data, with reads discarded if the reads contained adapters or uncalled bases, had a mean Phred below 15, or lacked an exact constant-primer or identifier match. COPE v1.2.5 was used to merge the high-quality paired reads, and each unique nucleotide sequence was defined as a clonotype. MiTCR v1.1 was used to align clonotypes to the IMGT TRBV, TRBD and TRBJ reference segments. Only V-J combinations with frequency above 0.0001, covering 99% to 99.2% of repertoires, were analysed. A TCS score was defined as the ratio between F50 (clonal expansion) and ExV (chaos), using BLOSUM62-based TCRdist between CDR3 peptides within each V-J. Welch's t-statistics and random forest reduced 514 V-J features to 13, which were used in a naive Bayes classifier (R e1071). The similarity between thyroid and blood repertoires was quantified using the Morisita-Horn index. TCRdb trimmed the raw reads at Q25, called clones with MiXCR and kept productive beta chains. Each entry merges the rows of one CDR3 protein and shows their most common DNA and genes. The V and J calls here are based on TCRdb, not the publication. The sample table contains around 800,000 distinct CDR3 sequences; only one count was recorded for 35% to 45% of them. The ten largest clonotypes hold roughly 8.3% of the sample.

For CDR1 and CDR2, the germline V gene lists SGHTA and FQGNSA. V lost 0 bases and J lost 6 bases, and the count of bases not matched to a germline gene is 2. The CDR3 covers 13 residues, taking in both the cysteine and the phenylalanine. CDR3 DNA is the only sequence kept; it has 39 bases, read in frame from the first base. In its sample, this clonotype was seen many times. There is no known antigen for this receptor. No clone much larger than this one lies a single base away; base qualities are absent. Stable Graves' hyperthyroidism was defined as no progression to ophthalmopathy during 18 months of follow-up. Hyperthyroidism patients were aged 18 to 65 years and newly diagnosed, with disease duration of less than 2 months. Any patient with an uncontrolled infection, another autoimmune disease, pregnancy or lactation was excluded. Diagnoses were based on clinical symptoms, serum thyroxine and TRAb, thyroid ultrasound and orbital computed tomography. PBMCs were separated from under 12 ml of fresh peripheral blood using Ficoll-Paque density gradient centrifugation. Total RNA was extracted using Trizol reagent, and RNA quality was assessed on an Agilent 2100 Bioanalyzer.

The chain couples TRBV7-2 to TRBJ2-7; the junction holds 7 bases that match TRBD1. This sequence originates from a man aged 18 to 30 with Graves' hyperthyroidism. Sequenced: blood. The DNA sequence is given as TGTGCCAGCAGCTTAGCCTACAGGGGCGAGCAGTACTTC. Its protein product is CASSLAYRGEQYF. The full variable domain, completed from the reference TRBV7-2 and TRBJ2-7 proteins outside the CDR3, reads GAGVSQSPSNKVTEKGKDVELRCDPISGHTALYWYRQSLGQGLEFLIYFQGNSAPDKSGLPSDRFSAERTGGSVSTLTIQRTQQEDSAVYLCASSLAYRGEQYFGPGTRLTVT.